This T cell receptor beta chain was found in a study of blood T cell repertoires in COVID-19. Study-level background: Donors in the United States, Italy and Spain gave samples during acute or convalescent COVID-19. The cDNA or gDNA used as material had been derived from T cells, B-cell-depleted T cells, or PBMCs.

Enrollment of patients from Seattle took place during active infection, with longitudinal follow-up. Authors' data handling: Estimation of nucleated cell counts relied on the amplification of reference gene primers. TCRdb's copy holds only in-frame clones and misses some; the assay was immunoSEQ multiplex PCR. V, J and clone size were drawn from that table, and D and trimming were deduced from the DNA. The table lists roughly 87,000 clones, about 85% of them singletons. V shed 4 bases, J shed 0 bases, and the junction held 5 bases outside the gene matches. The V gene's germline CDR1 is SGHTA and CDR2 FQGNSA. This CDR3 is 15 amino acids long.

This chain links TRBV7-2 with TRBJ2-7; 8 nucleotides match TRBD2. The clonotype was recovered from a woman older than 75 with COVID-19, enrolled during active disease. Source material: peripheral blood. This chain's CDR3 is CASSSGLAGSYEQYF. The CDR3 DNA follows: TGTGCCAGCAGCTCCGGACTAGCCGGCTCCTACGAGCAGTACTTC. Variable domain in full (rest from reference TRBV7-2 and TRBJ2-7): GAGVSQSPSNKVTEKGKDVELRCDPISGHTALYWYRQSLGQGLEFLIYFQGNSAPDKSGLPSDRFSAERTGGSVSTLTIQRTQQEDSAVYLCASSSGLAGSYEQYFGPGTRLTVT.